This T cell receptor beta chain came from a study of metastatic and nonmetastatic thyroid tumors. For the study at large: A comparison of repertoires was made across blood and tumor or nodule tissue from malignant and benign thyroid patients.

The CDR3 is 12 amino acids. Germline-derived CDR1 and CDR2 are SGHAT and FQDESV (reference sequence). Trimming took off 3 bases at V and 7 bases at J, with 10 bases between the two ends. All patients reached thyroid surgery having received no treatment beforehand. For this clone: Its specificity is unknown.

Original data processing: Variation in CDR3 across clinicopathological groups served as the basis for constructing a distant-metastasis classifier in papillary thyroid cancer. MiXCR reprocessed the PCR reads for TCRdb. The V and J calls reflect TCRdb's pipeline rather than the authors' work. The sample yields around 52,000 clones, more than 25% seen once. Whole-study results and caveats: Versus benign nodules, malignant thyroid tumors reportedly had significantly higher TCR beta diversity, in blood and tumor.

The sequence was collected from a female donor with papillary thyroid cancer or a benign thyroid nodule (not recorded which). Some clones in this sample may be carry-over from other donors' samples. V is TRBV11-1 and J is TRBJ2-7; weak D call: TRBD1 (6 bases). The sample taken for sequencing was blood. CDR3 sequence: CASSFAGAEQYF. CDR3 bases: TGTGCCAGCAGCTTCGCAGGGGCAGAGCAGTACTTC.